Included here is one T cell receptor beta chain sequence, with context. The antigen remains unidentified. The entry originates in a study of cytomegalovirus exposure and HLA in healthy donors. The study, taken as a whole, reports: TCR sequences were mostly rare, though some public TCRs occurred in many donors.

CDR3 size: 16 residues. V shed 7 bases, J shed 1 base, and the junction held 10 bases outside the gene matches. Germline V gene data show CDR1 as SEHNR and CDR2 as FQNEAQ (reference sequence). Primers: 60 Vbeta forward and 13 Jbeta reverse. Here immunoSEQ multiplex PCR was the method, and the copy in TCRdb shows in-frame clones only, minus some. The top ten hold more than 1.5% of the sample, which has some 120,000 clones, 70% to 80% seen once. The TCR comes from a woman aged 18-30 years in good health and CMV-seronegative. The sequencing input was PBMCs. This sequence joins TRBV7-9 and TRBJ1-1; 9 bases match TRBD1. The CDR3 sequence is CASTEKGQGPNTEAFF. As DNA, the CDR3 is TGTGCCAGCACCGAAAAGGGACAGGGCCCGAACACTGAAGCTTTCTTT. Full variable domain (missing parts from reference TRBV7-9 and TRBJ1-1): DTGVSQNPRHKITKRGQNVTFRCDPISEHNRLYWYRQTLGQGPEFLTYFQNEAQLEKSRLLSDRFSAERPKGSFSTLEIQRTEQGDSAMYLCASTEKGQGPNTEAFFGQGTRLTVV.